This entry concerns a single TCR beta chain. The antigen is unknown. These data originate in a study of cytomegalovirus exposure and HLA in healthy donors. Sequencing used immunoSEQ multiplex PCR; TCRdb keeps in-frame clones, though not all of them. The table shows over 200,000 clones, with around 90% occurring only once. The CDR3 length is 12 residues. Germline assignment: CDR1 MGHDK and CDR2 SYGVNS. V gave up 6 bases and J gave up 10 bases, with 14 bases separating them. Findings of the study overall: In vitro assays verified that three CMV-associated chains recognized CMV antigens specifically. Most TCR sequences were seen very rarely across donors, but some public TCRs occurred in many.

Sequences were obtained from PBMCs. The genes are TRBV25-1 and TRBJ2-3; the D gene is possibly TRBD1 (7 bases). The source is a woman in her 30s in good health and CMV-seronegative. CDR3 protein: CASRGGDRPQYF. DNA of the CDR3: TGTGCCAGCAGAGGAGGGGACAGACCGCAGTATTTT.